Listed below are T cell receptor beta chains from one sample, sequenced in a study of T cells in Graves' hyperthyroidism and ophthalmopathy. TCRdb passed the multiplex PCR reads through MiXCR, listing each CDR3 protein once. The sample lists about 560,000 distinct CDR3 sequences, about 15% occurring once. The sample was blood. Source of these receptors: a woman in her 30s with Graves' hyperthyroidism. Each CDR3 is given without its conserved first and last residue.

V gene	J gene	CDR3 protein
TRBV6-1	TRBJ2-7	ASSGRNEQY
TRBV20-1	TRBJ2-7	SGTPTGSEQY
TRBV2	TRBJ2-5	ASSERTSGRKTQY
TRBV28	TRBJ2-1	ASSFLGNEQF
TRBV12-3/TRBV12-4	TRBJ2-7	ASSLQDNSYEQY
TRBV12-3/TRBV12-4	TRBJ1-1	ASRKGEATEAF
TRBV7-3	TRBJ2-2	ASSSPGQSTGELF
TRBV12-5	TRBJ2-7	ASGFDAGGLEPNEQY
TRBV5-6	TRBJ2-7	ASSPRDRVVYEQY
TRBV5-1	TRBJ2-7	ASSTSGREIYEQY
TRBV19	TRBJ1-1	ATTVNTEAF
TRBV6-5	TRBJ2-7	ASSYSPWSSYEQY
TRBV6-1	TRBJ1-2	ASSEWDTPYSGYT
TRBV2	TRBJ2-2	ATTSGYGELF
TRBV5-1	TRBJ2-1	ASIHGLETGGLNEQF
TRBV7-9	TRBJ2-7	ASSSSWREGGEQY
TRBV11-2	TRBJ2-3	ASQGLAGTFSTDTQY
TRBV7-2	TRBJ2-4	ASSLSMSGNIQY
TRBV5-1	TRBJ2-2	ASRWMTGNTGELF
TRBV12-3/TRBV12-4	TRBJ2-7	ASSGRDGYEQY
TRBV5-5	TRBJ1-5	ASSTGSNQPQH
TRBV12-3/TRBV12-4	TRBJ2-1	ASSKGGTYNEQF
TRBV5-1	TRBJ2-3	ASSLSRDPRDTQY
TRBV5-1	TRBJ2-3	ASSRTGGATDTQY
TRBV29-1	TRBJ2-3	SVKQGAPSHTQY
TRBV5-1	TRBJ2-1	ASSSRQFSSYNEQF
TRBV12-3/TRBV12-4	TRBJ2-3	ASSKPLGGRAQDTQY
TRBV20-1	TRBJ2-1	SALGTYNEQF
TRBV5-1	TRBJ1-1	ASSFLGATEAF
TRBV27	TRBJ2-7	ASSLSGYRYEQY
TRBV5-6	TRBJ1-1	ASSLGWTEAF
TRBV7-9	TRBJ1-1	ASRTDEAF
TRBV4-1	TRBJ2-2	ASSQEWGADTGELF
TRBV27	TRBJ1-1	ASSSVRVNTEAF
TRBV20-1	TRBJ2-4	SARDRWGQGPIQY
TRBV27	TRBJ2-7	ASSLYGTFPYEQY
TRBV20-1	TRBJ2-1	SALEVRDSSEQF
TRBV7-2	TRBJ2-5	ASSKPGLAGGETQY
TRBV29-1	TRBJ2-1	SVGQPGSQGDEVKDEQF
TRBV28	TRBJ2-5	ASSLTRQGGYQETQY
TRBV6-4	TRBJ1-2	ASSTGTGGIYGYT
TRBV24-1	TRBJ1-3	ATTATESDGNTIY
TRBV5-1	TRBJ2-3	ASSLVRGISTDTQY
TRBV10-3	TRBJ2-2	AIGTSVTGELF
TRBV5-1	TRBJ2-7	ASPVQSGRPPSYEQY
TRBV2	TRBJ2-5	ASSAGNQETQY
TRBV30	TRBJ1-2	AWSAYRDGYGYT
TRBV11-3	TRBJ2-1	ASSLPWGTGVDEQF
TRBV5-1	TRBJ1-2	ASSLEGTVKDGYT
TRBV20-1	TRBJ2-2	SARSGGGTGELF